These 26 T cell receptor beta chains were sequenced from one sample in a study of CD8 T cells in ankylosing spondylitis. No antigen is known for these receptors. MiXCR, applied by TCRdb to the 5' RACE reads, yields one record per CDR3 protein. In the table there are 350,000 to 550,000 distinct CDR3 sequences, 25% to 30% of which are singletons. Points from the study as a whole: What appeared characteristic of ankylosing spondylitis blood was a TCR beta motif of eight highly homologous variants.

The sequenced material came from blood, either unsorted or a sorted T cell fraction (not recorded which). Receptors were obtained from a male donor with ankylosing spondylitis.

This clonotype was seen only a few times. This chain's CDR3 is CASSDYRGNTIYF. The CDR3, as DNA: TGTGCCAGCAGTGACTACAGAGGAAACACCATATATTTT. The chain combines TRBV27 with TRBJ1-3; D remains unclear. The CDR3 totals 13 residues. The germline V gene encodes CDR1 MNHEY and CDR2 SMNVEV (reference sequence). Trimming took 5 bases from V and 4 from J, leaving 9 bases between them.

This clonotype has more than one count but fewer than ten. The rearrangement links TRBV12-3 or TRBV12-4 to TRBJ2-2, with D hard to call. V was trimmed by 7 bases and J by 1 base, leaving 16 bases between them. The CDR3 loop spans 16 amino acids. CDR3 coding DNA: TGTGCCAGCACACTCAGGACCGGCGGGAACACCGGGGAGCTGTTTTTT. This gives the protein CASTLRTGGNTGELFF.

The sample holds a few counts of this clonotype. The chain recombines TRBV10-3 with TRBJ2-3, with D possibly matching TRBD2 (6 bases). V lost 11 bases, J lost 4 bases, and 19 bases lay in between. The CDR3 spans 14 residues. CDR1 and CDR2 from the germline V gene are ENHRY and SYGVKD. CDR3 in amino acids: CASGAGPGADTQYF. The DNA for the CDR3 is TGTGCCTCCGGTGCAGGGCCGGGGGCAGATACGCAGTATTTT.

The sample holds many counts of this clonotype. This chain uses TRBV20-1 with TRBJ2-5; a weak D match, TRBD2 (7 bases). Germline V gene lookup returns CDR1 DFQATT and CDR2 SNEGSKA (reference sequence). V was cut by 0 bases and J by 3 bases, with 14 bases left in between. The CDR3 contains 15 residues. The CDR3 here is CSARDGGGGEETQYF. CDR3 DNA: TGCAGTGCTAGAGACGGGGGAGGGGGAGAAGAGACCCAGTACTTC.

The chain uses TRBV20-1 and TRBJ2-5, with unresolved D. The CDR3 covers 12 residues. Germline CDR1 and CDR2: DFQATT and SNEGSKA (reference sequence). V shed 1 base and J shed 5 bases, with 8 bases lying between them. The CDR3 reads CSARGTPETQYF. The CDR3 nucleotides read TGCAGTGCTAGAGGAACTCCCGAGACCCAGTACTTC.

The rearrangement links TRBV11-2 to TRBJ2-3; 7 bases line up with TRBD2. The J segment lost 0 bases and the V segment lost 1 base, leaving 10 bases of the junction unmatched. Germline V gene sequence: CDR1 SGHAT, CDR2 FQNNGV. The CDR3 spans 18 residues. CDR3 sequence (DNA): TGTGCCAGCAGCTTAGGGTCTAGCGGAACTTCTAGCACAGATACGCAGTATTTT. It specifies CASSLGSSGTSSTDTQYF.

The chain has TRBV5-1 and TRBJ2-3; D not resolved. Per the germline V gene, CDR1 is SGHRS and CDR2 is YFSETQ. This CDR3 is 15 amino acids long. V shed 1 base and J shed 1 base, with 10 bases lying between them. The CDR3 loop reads CASSLLQSGTDTQYF. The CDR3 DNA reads TGCGCCAGCAGCTTGCTGCAGTCTGGCACAGATACGCAGTATTTT.

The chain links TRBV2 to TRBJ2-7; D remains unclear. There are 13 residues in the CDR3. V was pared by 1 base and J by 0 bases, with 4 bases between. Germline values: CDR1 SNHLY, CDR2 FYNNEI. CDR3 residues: CASSEEASYEQYF. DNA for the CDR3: TGTGCCAGCAGTGAAGAGGCCTCCTACGAGCAGTACTTC.

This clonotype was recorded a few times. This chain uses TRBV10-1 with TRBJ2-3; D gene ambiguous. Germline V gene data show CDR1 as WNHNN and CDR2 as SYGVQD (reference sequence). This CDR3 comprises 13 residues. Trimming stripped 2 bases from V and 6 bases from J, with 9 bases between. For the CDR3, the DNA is TGCGCCAGCAGTGAGCGGGTCATCGATACGCAGTATTTT. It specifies CASSERVIDTQYF.

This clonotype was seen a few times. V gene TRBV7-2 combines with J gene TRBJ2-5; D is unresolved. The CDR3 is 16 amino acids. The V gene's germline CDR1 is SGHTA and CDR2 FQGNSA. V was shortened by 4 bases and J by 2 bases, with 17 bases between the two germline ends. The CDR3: CASSSLDRFRQETQYF. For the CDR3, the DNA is TGTGCCAGCAGCTCATTGGATAGATTCCGACAAGAGACCCAGTACTTC.

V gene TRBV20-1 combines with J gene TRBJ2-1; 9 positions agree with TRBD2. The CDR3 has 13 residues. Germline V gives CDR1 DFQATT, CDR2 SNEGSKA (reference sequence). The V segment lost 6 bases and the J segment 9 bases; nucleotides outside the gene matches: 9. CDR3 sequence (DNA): TGCAGTGCCCCGAGGCTAGCGGGGACTGAGCAGTTCTTC. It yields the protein CSAPRLAGTEQFF.

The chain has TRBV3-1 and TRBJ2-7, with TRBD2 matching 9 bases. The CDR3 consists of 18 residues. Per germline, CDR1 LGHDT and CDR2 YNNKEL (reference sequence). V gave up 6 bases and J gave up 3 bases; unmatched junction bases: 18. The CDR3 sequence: CASSPTSGLLFLLYEQYF. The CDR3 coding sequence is TGTGCCAGCAGTCCGACTAGCGGTCTTCTTTTTCTTCTCTACGAGCAGTACTTC.

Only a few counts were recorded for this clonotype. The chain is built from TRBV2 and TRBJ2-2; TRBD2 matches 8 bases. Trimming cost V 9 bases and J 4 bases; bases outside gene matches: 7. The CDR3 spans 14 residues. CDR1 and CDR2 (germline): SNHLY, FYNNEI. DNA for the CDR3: TGTGCCAGTCAGCGGGAGATGAGCACCGGGGAGCTGTTTTTT. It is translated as CASQREMSTGELFF.

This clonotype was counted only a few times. Here the CDR3 reads CSASRDGNTEAFF. CDR3 DNA sequence: TGCAGTGCATCCCGGGACGGGAACACTGAAGCTTTCTTT. V usage is TRBV20-1 and J usage is TRBJ1-1; TRBD1 might be the D (5 bases). The V end lost 6 bases, the J end lost 1 base, and 12 bases lay between the germline ends. This CDR3 spans 13 amino acids. Germline V lookup: CDR1 DFQATT, CDR2 SNEGSKA (reference sequence).

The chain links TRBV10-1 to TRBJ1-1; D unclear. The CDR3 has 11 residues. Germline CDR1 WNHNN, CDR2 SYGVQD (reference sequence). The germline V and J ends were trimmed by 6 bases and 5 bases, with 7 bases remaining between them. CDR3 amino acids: CASRSGTEAFF. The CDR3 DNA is TGCGCCAGCAGGTCGGGGACTGAAGCTTTCTTT.

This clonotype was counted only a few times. The CDR3: CASSVGLAGGNEQFF. CDR3 DNA sequence: TGTGCCAGCAGCGTAGGACTAGCGGGAGGGAATGAGCAGTTCTTC. The chain uses TRBV9 and TRBJ2-1; 14 bases fit TRBD2. The CDR3 contains 15 residues. V shed 0 bases and J 7 bases; nucleotides not matched to a gene: 0. Germline V CDR1 and CDR2: SGDLS, YYNGEE.

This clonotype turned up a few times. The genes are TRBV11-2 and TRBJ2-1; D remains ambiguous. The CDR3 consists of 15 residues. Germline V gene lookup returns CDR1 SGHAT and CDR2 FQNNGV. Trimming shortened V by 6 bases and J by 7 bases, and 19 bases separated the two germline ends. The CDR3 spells CASSRGRTLWNEQFF. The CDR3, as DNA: TGTGCCAGCAGTCGTGGACGGACCCTGTGGAATGAGCAGTTCTTC.

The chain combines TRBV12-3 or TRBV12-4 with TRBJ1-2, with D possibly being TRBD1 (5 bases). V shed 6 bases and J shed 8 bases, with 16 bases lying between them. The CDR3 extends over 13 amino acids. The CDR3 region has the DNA TGTGCCAGCAGCCCGGTTACAGGTTACGGCTACACCTTC. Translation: CASSPVTGYGYTF.

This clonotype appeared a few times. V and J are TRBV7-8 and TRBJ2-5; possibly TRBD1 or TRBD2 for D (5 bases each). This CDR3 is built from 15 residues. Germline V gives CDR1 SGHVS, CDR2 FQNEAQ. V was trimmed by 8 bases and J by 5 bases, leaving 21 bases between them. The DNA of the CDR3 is TGTGCCAGCTCAAAAGGAGCTCCCGGGGCGGAGACCCAGTACTTC. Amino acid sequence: CASSKGAPGAETQYF.

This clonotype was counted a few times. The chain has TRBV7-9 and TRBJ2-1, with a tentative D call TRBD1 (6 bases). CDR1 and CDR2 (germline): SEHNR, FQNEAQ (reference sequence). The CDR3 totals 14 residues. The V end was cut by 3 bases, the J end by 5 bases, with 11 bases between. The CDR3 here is CASSFLQGDNEQFF. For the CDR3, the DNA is TGTGCCAGCAGCTTTTTACAGGGTGACAATGAGCAGTTCTTC.

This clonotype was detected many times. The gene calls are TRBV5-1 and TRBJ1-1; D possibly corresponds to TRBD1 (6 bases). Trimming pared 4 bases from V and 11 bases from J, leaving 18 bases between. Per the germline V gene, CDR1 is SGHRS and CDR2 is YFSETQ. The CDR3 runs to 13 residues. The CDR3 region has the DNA TGCGCCAGCAGCCCTGGGTCGGCAGGGGAGGCTTTCTTT. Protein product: CASSPGSAGEAFF.

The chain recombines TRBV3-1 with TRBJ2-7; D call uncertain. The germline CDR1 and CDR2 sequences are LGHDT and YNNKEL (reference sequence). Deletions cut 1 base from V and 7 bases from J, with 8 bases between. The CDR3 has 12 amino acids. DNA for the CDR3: TGTGCCAGCAGCCAAGCGGTTGGGGAGCAGTACTTC. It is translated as CASSQAVGEQYF.

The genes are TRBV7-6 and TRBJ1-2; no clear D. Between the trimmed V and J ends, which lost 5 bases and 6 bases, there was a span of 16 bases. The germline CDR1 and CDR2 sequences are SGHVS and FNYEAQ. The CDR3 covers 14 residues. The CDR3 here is CASSPSGSFDGYTF. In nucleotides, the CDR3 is TGTGCCAGCAGCCCCTCAGGCTCTTTTGATGGCTACACCTTC.

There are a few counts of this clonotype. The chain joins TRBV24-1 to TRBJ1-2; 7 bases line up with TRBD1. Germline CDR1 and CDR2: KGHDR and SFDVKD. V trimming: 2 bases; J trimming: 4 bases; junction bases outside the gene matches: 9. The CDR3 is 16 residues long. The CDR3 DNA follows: TGTGCCACCAGTGATTCCCCCCGGACAGGCATCTATGGCTACACCTTC. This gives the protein CATSDSPRTGIYGYTF.

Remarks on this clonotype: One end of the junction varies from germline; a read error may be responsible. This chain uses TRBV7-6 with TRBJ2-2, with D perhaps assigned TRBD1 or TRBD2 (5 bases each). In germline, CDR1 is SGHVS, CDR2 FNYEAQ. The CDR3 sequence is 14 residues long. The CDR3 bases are TGTGCCAGCAGCCCCTTGCAGGGCACCGGGGTGCTGTTTTTT. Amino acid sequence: CASSPLQGTGVLFF. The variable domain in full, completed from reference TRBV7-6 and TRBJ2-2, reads GAGVSQSPRYKVTKRGQDVALRCDPISGHVSLYWYRQALGQGPEFLTYFNYEAQQDKSGLPNDRFSAERPEGSISTLTIQRTEQRDSAMYRCASSPLQGTGVLFFGEGSRLTVL.

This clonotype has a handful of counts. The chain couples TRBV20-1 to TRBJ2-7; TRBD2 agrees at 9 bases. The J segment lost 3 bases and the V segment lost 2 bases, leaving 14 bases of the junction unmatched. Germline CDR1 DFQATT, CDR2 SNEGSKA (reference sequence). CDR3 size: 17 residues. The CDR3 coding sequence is TGCAGTGCTAGATCGGTGCGGGAGGGCCAACAACTCTACGAGCAGTACTTC. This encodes CSARSVREGQQLYEQYF.